The clone carrying this TCR beta chain was detected ten times or more. This specimen belongs to a study of T-cell reconstitution after alpha-beta-depleted transplantation in children. Germline lookup yields CDR1 SGHAT and CDR2 FQDESV (reference sequence). V was pared by 4 bases and J by 5 bases, with 9 bases between. The CDR3 loop spans 12 amino acids. Unique molecular identifiers were incorporated when the TCRbeta library was constructed. TCRdb processed the PCR reads anew with MiXCR; each CDR3 protein has one entry. The sample yields some 600,000 distinct CDR3 sequences, around a sixth seen once. This rearrangement joins TRBV11-1 to TRBJ2-7; no firm D call. The receptor was derived from a human donor who donated a stem cell graft to a child with acute myeloid leukemia. This specimen consisted of PBMCs from the stem cell graft donor, obtained from the stem cell graft. CDR3 region: CASSSKKDEQYF. The CDR3 region has the DNA TGTGCCAGCAGCTCCAAGAAGGACGAGCAGTACTTC.